This is a list of T cell receptor beta chains from one sample in a study of T cells in tumors after PD-1 blockade. Clones were sequenced by immunoSEQ multiplex PCR, and TCRdb holds only the in-frame ones, with some missing. The table lists 14,000 to 15,000 clones, almost 85% of them singletons. Sequencing used PBMCs, obtained after anti-PD-1 treatment. The receptors shown here come from a human donor with basal cell carcinoma. The CDR3 runs from the conserved cysteine through the conserved F or W. Fields, in order: D gene, J gene, V gene, clone size, CDR3 protein, CDR3 DNA. A D gene is named only where the DNA matches it firmly. Clone size is given for some rows only: seen once, a few or many times, or a class if the clone is expanded.

TRBD1 TRBJ1-2 TRBV5-6 - CASSLADRSNYGYTF TGTGCCAGCAGCTTGGCGGACAGGAGCAACTATGGCTACACCTTC
- TRBJ2-5 TRBV5-5 - CASKQRLRDFQETQYF TGTGCCAGCAAACAGCGGCTGAGAGACTTTCAAGAGACCCAGTACTTC
- TRBJ2-1 TRBV9 - CASSGQLASGEQFF TGTGCCAGCAGCGGGCAACTAGCCTCCGGGGAGCAGTTCTTC
- TRBJ1-3 TRBV20-1 - CSAFFGNTIYF TGCAGTGCTTTTTTCGGAAACACCATATATTTT
TRBD2 TRBJ2-5 TRBV10-3 - CAISESAGGPGETQYF TGTGCCATCAGTGAGTCTGCGGGAGGGCCCGGAGAGACCCAGTACTTC
- TRBJ2-5 TRBV13 - CASSLGQSLETQYF TGTGCCAGCAGCTTGGGCCAAAGTCTAGAGACCCAGTACTTC
- TRBJ2-2 TRBV10-3 - CAISESTFTGELFF TGTGCCATCAGTGAGTCTACATTCACCGGGGAGCTGTTTTTT
- TRBJ2-2 TRBV19 - CASNAGTNTGELFF TGTGCCAGTAATGCTGGGACGAACACCGGGGAGCTGTTTTTT
- TRBJ2-7 TRBV28 - CASGAPSLGSYEQYF TGTGCCAGCGGTGCTCCTAGTTTGGGTTCCTACGAGCAGTACTTC
- TRBJ1-5 TRBV20-1 - CSASPKEGNQPQHF TGCAGTGCTAGTCCCAAAGAGGGTAATCAGCCCCAGCATTTT
- TRBJ1-2 TRBV2 - CASGSWSGGYTF TGTGCCAGCGGCTCCTGGAGTGGGGGCTACACCTTC
- TRBJ2-2 TRBV10-2 - CASSEAAGGELFF TGCGCCAGCAGTGAGGCGGCGGGAGGGGAGCTGTTTTTT
TRBD2 TRBJ2-1 TRBV5-1 - CASNMGLAGGFDEQFF TGCGCCAGCAACATGGGACTAGCGGGAGGGTTCGATGAGCAGTTCTTC
- TRBJ2-7 TRBV5-1 - CASSPGGAEPYEQYF TGCGCCAGCAGCCCAGGTGGAGCGGAGCCCTACGAGCAGTACTTC
TRBD2 TRBJ2-7 TRBV19 - CASSIASWGGEQYF TGTGCCAGTAGTATTGCGTCTTGGGGAGGGGAGCAGTACTTC
TRBD2 TRBJ2-1 TRBV2 - CPSSYGGAREGSSYNEQFF TGTCCCAGCAGTTACGGGGGGGCGCGGGAGGGGAGCTCCTACAATGAGCAGTTCTTC
- TRBJ2-5 TRBV4-3 - CASSQDVGGQETQYF TGCGCCAGCAGCCAAGATGTTGGAGGACAAGAGACCCAGTACTTC
TRBD1 TRBJ1-1 TRBV5-1 - CASSSRGSGQGWQTEAFF TGCGCCAGCAGCTCGAGAGGATCGGGACAGGGATGGCAAACTGAAGCTTTCTTT
- TRBJ1-1 TRBV6-5 - CASKQGNMNTEAFF TGTGCCAGCAAACAGGGTAACATGAACACTGAAGCTTTCTTT
- TRBJ1-1 TRBV10-3 - CAIRVQTGWNTEAFF TGTGCCATCAGAGTTCAGACAGGCTGGAACACTGAAGCTTTCTTT
- TRBJ2-5 TRBV27 - CASSEKETQYF TGTGCCAGCAGTGAAAAAGAGACCCAGTACTTC
TRBD2 TRBJ2-1 TRBV2 - CASRAGGPSNEQFF TGTGCCAGCAGGGCGGGAGGGCCTAGCAATGAGCAGTTCTTC
- TRBJ1-6 TRBV28 - CASSSPLVPLHF TGTGCCAGCAGTTCACCCCTAGTACCCCTCCACTTT
- TRBJ1-2 TRBV5-1 - CASSFTGTPNYGYTF TGCGCCAGCAGCTTTACCGGGACACCTAACTATGGCTACACCTTC
TRBD1 TRBJ1-6 TRBV6-5 - CASSRSGQGNSPLHF TGTGCCAGCAGCCGATCCGGACAGGGTAACTCACCCCTCCACTTT
- TRBJ1-3 TRBV18 once CASSPQGNTIYF TGTGCCAGCTCACCTCAGGGAAACACCATATATTTT
- TRBJ2-7 TRBV14 - CASSQGGLGQYF TGTGCCAGCAGCCAAGGGGGCCTAGGGCAGTACTTC
- TRBJ2-1 TRBV2 - CPRCYGGAGEGSSYNEQFF TGTCCCAGATGTTATGGGGGGGCGGGGGAGGGGAGCTCCTACAATGAGCAGTTCTTC
- TRBJ2-3 TRBV5-5 - CASSRVGGAESDTQYF TGTGCCAGCAGCCGCGTTGGGGGGGCAGAGTCAGATACGCAGTATTTT
- TRBJ1-4 TRBV28 - CASSLPGRDEKLFF TGTGCCAGCAGTTTACCAGGGCGTGACGAAAAACTGTTTTTT
- TRBJ1-3 TRBV9 few CASSPRVSGNTIYF TGTGCCAGCAGCCCCCGGGTCTCTGGAAACACCATATATTTT
- TRBJ1-5 TRBV6-2/TRBV6-3 once CASSYTGLGDQPQHF TGTGCCAGCAGTTACACGGGGCTAGGGGATCAGCCCCAGCATTTT
- TRBJ2-1 TRBV2 - CASSYGWAGAGSSYNEQFF TGTGCCAGCAGTTACGGGTGGGCGGGGGCGGGGAGCTCCTACAATGAGCAGTTCTTC
- TRBJ2-1 TRBV27 - CASSFMQLRYSYNEQFF TGTGCCAGCAGTTTTATGCAACTCCGATACTCCTACAATGAGCAGTTCTTC
- TRBJ2-7 TRBV28 - CASSLGQHYEQYF TGTGCCAGCAGTTTAGGACAGCATTACGAGCAGTACTTC
- TRBJ2-6 TRBV9 - CASSAILGAGANVLTF TGTGCCAGCAGCGCCATTCTGGGTGCGGGGGCCAACGTCCTGACTTTC
- TRBJ2-7 TRBV6-5 - CASSQDGSYEQYF TGTGCCAGCAGCCAGGACGGCTCCTACGAGCAGTACTTC
TRBD2 TRBJ2-7 TRBV6-5 - CASRPSGNSGQYF TGTGCCAGCAGACCTAGCGGTAACAGCGGTCAGTACTTC
TRBD2 TRBJ2-1 TRBV2 - CPPRHGGAGAGSSYNEQFF TGTCCCCCCCGTCACGGGGGGGCGGGGGCGGGGAGCTCCTACAATGAGCAGTTCTTC
- TRBJ1-6 TRBV11-1 - CASSLAPGGDSPLHF TGTGCCAGCAGCTTAGCGCCTGGGGGCGATTCACCCCTCCACTTT
TRBD1 TRBJ2-3 TRBV11-3 once CASSPQGAGTDTQYF TGTGCCAGCAGCCCCCAGGGGGCGGGCACAGATACGCAGTATTTT
- TRBJ1-1 TRBV10-3 - CAIRGAENTEAFF TGTGCCATCAGGGGAGCGGAGAACACTGAAGCTTTCTTT
TRBD2 TRBJ2-2 TRBV7-2 once CASRQMGEGNTGELFF TGTGCCAGCAGGCAGATGGGGGAGGGAAACACCGGGGAGCTGTTTTTT
- TRBJ2-3 TRBV6-1 - CASSETRGGTDTQYF TGTGCCAGCAGTGAGACGCGGGGAGGCACAGATACGCAGTATTTT
- TRBJ1-1 TRBV18 - CASSPAEGNTEAFF TGTGCCAGCTCACCCGCAGAAGGGAACACTGAAGCTTTCTTT
TRBD2 TRBJ2-5 TRBV2 few CASRASGGETQYF TGTGCCAGCAGAGCTAGCGGGGGGGAGACCCAGTACTTC
TRBD2 TRBJ2-1 TRBV2 - CASSEGWAREGSSYNEQFF TGTGCCAGCAGTGAAGGGTGGGCGCGGGAGGGAAGCTCCTACAATGAGCAATTCTTC
- TRBJ2-5 TRBV9 - CASSVGFRETQYF TGTGCCAGCAGCGTAGGTTTTCGGGAGACCCAGTACTTC
- TRBJ1-1 TRBV30 - CAWSTQVNTEAFF TGTGCTTGGAGCACCCAGGTAAACACTGAAGCTTTCTTT
- TRBJ1-5 TRBV28 - CASSLQGMGNQPQHF TGTGCCAGCAGTTTACAGGGGATGGGCAATCAGCCCCAGCATTTT
TRBD1 TRBJ1-4 TRBV7-6 once CASSPWTGVNEKLFF TGTGCCAGCAGCCCTTGGACAGGAGTAAATGAAAAACTGTTTTTT
- TRBJ2-2 TRBV4-3 - CASSPMVWDPTGELFF TGCGCCAGCAGCCCAATGGTGTGGGATCCCACCGGGGAGCTGTTTTTT
- TRBJ1-2 TRBV6-6 - CASRQRPPGADYGYTF TGTGCCAGCAGACAGCGTCCCCCCGGGGCAGACTATGGCTACACCTTC
- TRBJ2-1 TRBV29-1 - CSVGGGGAHEQFF TGCAGCGTTGGGGGAGGGGGGGCTCATGAGCAGTTCTTC
TRBD1 TRBJ1-2 TRBV7-2 - CASSTRQGGLHGYTF TGTGCCAGCAGCACAAGACAGGGGGGTCTTCATGGCTACACCTTC
- TRBJ1-2 TRBV12-5 medium-sized CASGDRASYGYTF TGTGCTAGTGGTGACCGGGCTTCCTATGGCTACACCTTC
- TRBJ1-2 TRBV10-2 - CASSESPATYGYTF TGCGCCAGCAGTGAGTCGCCAGCTACTTATGGCTACACCTTC
- TRBJ2-2 TRBV6-4 - CARKNRMRGADGELFF TGTGCCAGAAAGAACCGTATGAGAGGGGCCGACGGGGAGCTGTTTTTT
- TRBJ2-5 TRBV2 - CASSVSGFGRETQYF TGTGCCAGCAGTGTTTCGGGATTTGGTAGGGAGACCCAGTACTTC
TRBD2 TRBJ2-7 TRBV6-1 - CASSESTGLAGDF TGTGCCAGCAGTGAATCGACAGGCCTAGCGGGGGACTTC